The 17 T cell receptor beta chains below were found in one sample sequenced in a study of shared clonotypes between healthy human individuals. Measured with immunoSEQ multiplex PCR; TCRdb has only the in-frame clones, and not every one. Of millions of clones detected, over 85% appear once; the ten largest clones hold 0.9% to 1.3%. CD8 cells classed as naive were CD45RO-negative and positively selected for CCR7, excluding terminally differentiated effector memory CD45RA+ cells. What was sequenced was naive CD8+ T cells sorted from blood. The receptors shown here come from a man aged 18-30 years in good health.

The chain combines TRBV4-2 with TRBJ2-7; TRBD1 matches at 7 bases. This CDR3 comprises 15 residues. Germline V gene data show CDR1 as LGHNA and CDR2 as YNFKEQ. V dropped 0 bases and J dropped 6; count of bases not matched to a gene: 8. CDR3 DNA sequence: TGTGCCAGCAGCCAAGATCGACAGGGAGTTGGCGAGCAGTACTTC. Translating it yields CASSQDRQGVGEQYF.

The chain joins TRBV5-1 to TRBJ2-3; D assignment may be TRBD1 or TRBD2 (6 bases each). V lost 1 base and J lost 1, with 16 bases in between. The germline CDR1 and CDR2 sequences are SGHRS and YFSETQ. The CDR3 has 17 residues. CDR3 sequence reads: CASSLSRGGLGTDTQYF. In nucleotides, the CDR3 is TGCGCCAGCAGCTTGTCCCGAGGGGGACTTGGCACAGATACGCAGTATTTT.

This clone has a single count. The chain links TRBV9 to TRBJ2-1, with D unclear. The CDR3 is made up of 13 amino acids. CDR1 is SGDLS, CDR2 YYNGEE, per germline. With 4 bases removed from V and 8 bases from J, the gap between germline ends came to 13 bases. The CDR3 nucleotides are TGTGCCAGCAGCCCAAGGGTCGTCGATGAGCAGTTCTTC. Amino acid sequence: CASSPRVVDEQFF.

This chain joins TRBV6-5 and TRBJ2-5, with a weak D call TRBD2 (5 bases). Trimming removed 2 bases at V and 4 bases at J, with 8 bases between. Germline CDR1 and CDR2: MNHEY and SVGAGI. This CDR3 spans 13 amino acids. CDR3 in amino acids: CASSYLAGETQYF. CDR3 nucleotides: TGTGCCAGCAGTTACCTAGCTGGAGAGACCCAGTACTTC.

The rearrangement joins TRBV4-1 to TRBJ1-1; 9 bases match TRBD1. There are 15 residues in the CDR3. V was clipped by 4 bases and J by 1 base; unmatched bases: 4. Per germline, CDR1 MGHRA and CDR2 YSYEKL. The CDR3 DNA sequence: TGCGCCAGCAGCCGATCGGGACAGGGGAACACTGAAGCTTTCTTT. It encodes CASSRSGQGNTEAFF.

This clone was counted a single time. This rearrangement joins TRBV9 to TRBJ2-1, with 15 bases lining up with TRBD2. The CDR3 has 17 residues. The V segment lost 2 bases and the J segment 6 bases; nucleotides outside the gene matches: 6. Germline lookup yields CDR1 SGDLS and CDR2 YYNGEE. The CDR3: CASSVGTSGRTINEQFF. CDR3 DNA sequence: TGTGCCAGCAGCGTCGGGACTAGCGGGAGGACCATCAATGAGCAGTTCTTC.

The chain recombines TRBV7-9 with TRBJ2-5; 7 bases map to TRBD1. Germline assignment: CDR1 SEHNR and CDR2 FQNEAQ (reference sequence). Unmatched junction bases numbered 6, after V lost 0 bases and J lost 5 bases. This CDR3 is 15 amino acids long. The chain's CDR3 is CASSLAEGGGETQYF. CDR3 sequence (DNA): TGTGCCAGCAGCTTAGCCGAAGGGGGCGGGGAGACCCAGTACTTC.

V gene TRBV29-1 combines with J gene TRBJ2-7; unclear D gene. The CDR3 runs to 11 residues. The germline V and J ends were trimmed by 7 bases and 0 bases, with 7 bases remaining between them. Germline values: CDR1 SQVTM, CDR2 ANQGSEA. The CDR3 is CSGRNSYEQYF. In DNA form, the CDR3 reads TGCAGCGGTCGTAACTCCTACGAGCAGTACTTC.

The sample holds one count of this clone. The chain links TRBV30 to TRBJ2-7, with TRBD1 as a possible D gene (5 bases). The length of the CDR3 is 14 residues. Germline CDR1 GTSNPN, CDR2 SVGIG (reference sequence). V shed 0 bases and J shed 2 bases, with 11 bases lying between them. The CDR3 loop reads CAWSVLGVTYEQYF. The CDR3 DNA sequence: TGTGCCTGGAGTGTATTAGGGGTAACCTACGAGCAGTACTTC.

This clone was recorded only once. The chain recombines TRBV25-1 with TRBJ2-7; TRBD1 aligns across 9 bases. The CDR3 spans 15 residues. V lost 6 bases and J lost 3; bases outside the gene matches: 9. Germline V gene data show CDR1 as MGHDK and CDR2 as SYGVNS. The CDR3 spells CASSAGTGLNYEQYF. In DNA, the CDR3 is TGTGCCAGCAGCGCCGGGACAGGGCTTAACTACGAGCAGTACTTC.

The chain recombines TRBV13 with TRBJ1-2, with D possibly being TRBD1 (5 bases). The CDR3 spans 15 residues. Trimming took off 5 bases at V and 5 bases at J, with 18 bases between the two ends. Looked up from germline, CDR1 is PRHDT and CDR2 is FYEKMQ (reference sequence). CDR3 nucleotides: TGTGCCAGCAGCCGTGTTCAAGGGGCCTGGTATGGCTACACCTTC. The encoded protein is CASSRVQGAWYGYTF.

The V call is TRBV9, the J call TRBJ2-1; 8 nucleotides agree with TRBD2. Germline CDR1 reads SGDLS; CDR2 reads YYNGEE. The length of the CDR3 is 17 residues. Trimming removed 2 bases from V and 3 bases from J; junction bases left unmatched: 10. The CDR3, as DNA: TGTGCCAGCAGCGTCGGGAGGGTTCCTAGAAGCTACAATGAGCAGTTCTTC. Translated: CASSVGRVPRSYNEQFF.

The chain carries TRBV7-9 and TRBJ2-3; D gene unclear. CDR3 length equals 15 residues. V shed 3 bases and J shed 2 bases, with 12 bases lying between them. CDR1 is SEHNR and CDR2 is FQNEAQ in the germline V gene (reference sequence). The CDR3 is CASSLHFDITDTQYF. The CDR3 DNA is TGTGCCAGCAGCTTGCACTTCGATATCACAGATACGCAGTATTTT.

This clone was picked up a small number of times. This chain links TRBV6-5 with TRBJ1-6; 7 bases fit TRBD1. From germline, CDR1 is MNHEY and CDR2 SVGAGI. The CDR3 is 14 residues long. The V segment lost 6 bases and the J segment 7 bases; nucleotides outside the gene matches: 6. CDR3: CASRETGVNSPLHF. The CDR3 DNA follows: TGTGCCAGCAGGGAAACAGGGGTGAATTCACCCCTCCACTTT.

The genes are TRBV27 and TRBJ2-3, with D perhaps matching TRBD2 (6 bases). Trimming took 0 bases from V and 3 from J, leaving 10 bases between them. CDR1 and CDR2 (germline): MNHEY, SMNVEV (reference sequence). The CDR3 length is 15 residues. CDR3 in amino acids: CASSLSADYTDTQYF. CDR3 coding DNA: TGTGCCAGCAGTTTATCAGCGGACTATACAGATACGCAGTATTTT.

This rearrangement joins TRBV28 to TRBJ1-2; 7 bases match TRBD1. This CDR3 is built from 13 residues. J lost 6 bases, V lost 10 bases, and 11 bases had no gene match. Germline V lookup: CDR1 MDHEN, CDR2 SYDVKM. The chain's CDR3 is CATWAQGVDGYTF. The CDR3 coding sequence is TGTGCCACCTGGGCGCAGGGGGTGGATGGCTACACCTTC.

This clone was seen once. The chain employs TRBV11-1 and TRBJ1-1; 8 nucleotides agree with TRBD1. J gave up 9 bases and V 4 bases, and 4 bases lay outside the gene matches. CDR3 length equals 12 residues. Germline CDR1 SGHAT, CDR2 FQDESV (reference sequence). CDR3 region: CASSWDRTQAFF. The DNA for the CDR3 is TGTGCCAGCAGCTGGGACAGGACACAAGCTTTCTTT. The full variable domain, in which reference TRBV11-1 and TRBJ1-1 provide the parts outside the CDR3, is EAEVAQSPRYKITEKSQAVAFWCDPISGHATLYWYRQILGQGPELLVQFQDESVVDDSQLPKDRFSAERLKGVDSTLKIQPAELGDSAMYLCASSWDRTQAFFGQGTRLTVV.